Here is one T cell receptor (beta chain) with its context. Its antigen is not known. The sort gate was single viable CD3+CD4+CD8-CD45RO+ cells for memory CD4+ T cells. The data are from a study of memory CD4+ T cells and cytomegalovirus serostatus. Study summary: This sample comes from healthy Belgian adults, several CMV seropositive, approximately 24 seronegative. Findings and limits, study-wide: The CMV-associated TCR signature appears largely within the CD4+ memory repertoire.

TCRdb's copy holds only in-frame clones and misses some; the assay was immunoSEQ multiplex PCR. The table lists around 88,000 clones, 80% of them singletons. V lost 4 bases and J 2 bases, leaving 7 bases between the germline ends. The CDR3 is 13 residues long. Per the germline V gene, CDR1 is MNHNS and CDR2 is SASEGT. The chain joins TRBV6-1 to TRBJ2-3, with no clear D. The receptor comes from an adult in good health and CMV-seropositive. Material for sequencing was memory CD4+ T cells from blood. The CDR3 loop reads CASSARYTDTQYF. As DNA, the CDR3 is TGTGCCAGCAGTGCTAGATACACAGATACGCAGTATTTT.